A selection of T cell receptor beta chains follows, all from one sample in a study of blood T cell repertoires in COVID-19. The repertoire was sequenced with immunoSEQ multiplex PCR; TCRdb's copy has only in-frame clones and lacks some. The sample records 240,000 or so clones, approximately 83% being singletons. The sequencing input was peripheral blood. The receptors originated from a woman in her twenties or thirties who had recovered from COVID-19. Each CDR3 is given with its conserved first and last residue. A D gene is named only where the DNA matches it firmly. Clone sizes are given selectively: once, few, many, or a class where the clone is expanded.

v_gene: TRBV12-5
j_gene: TRBJ1-2
d_gene: NA
abundance: NA
CDR3aa: CASGPLAGPIIYGYTF
CDR3nt: TGTGCTAGTGGTCCCCTGGCAGGGCCGATAATCTATGGCTACACCTTC

v_gene: TRBV7-2
j_gene: TRBJ2-1
d_gene: TRBD2
abundance: NA
CDR3aa: CASSLGLAGGTGFF
CDR3nt: TGTGCCAGCAGCTTAGGTCTAGCGGGGGGCACTGGCTTCTTC

v_gene: TRBV6-5
j_gene: TRBJ1-2
d_gene: TRBD1
abundance: few
CDR3aa: CASPPTGQGPRTF
CDR3nt: TGTGCCAGCCCCCCAACGGGACAGGGGCCGAGGACCTTC

v_gene: TRBV4-2
j_gene: TRBJ1-2
d_gene: NA
abundance: NA
CDR3aa: CASSQDLSPEGYGYTF
CDR3nt: TGTGCCAGCAGCCAAGATTTGTCCCCGGAGGGCTATGGCTACACCTTC

v_gene: TRBV27
j_gene: TRBJ2-5
d_gene: TRBD1
abundance: NA
CDR3aa: CASSSNTGQGKQETQYF
CDR3nt: TGTGCCAGCAGTTCCAACACCGGACAGGGCAAGCAAGAGACCCAGTACTTC

v_gene: TRBV5-1
j_gene: TRBJ2-6
d_gene: NA
abundance: NA
CDR3aa: CASSLRASGANVLTF
CDR3nt: TGCGCCAGCAGCTTGAGAGCCTCTGGGGCCAACGTCCTGACTTTC

v_gene: TRBV11-2
j_gene: TRBJ1-4
d_gene: NA
abundance: NA
CDR3aa: CASSRGGATNEKLFF
CDR3nt: TGTGCCAGCAGCCGAGGGGGGGCGACTAATGAAAAACTGTTTTTT

v_gene: TRBV7-2
j_gene: TRBJ2-7
d_gene: NA
abundance: NA
CDR3aa: CASSFGPLEQYF
CDR3nt: TGTGCCAGCAGCTTTGGCCCCTTGGAGCAGTACTTC

v_gene: TRBV7-9
j_gene: TRBJ2-1
d_gene: NA
abundance: NA
CDR3aa: CASSLAGVYNEQFF
CDR3nt: TGTGCCAGCAGCTTAGCAGGAGTCTACAATGAGCAGTTCTTC

v_gene: TRBV7-2
j_gene: TRBJ2-7
d_gene: NA
abundance: NA
CDR3aa: CASSSRAGAPYEQYF
CDR3nt: TGTGCCAGCAGCTCGAGGGCAGGGGCACCCTACGAGCAGTACTTC

v_gene: TRBV9
j_gene: TRBJ2-1
d_gene: NA
abundance: NA
CDR3aa: CASSVGVSMAPTGNEQFF
CDR3nt: TGTGCCAGCAGCGTAGGGGTTAGCATGGCTCCTACGGGCAATGAGCAGTTCTTC

v_gene: TRBV2
j_gene: TRBJ2-7
d_gene: TRBD1
abundance: NA
CDR3aa: CASSLGTGSSYEQYF
CDR3nt: TGTGCCAGCAGCCTCGGGACAGGAAGCTCCTACGAGCAGTACTTC

v_gene: TRBV12-5
j_gene: TRBJ2-5
d_gene: TRBD2
abundance: NA
CDR3aa: CASGLAGERGGLKTQYF
CDR3nt: TGTGCTAGTGGTTTAGCGGGGGAGCGGGGGGGCTTAAAGACCCAGTACTTC

v_gene: TRBV5-4
j_gene: TRBJ2-5
d_gene: TRBD2
abundance: once
CDR3aa: CASSFARAGGQETQYF
CDR3nt: TGTGCCAGCAGCTTCGCGAGAGCGGGGGGACAAGAGACCCAGTACTTC

v_gene: TRBV27
j_gene: TRBJ2-1
d_gene: NA
abundance: NA
CDR3aa: CASSFTGTSYNEQFF
CDR3nt: TGTGCCAGCAGTTTTACCGGGACTTCCTACAATGAGCAGTTCTTC

v_gene: TRBV3-1/TRBV3-2
j_gene: TRBJ2-5
d_gene: TRBD2
abundance: NA
CDR3aa: CASSPAQAGASQETQYF
CDR3nt: TGTGCCAGCAGCCCCGCCCAAGCGGGGGCCTCCCAAGAGACCCAGTACTTC